This T cell receptor (beta chain) was identified in a study of T cells in Graves' hyperthyroidism and ophthalmopathy. This clonotype was counted ten times or more. It was RNA transcripts that yielded the amplified TCR beta CDR3 regions. The HTBI primer set drove a first-round RT-PCR of the TCR CDR3. TCRdb called the multiplex PCR reads again in MiXCR, with one record for every CDR3 protein. The top ten clones hold 40% to 65% of a sample with a few hundred thousand distinct CDR3 sequences, about 15% of them seen once. The definition of stable Graves' hyperthyroidism was no ophthalmopathy progression within 18 months. Diagnosis relied on clinical symptoms, serum thyroxine and TRAb, thyroid ultrasound and orbital computed tomography. The V and J ends lost 2 bases and 2 bases respectively, with 8 bases between them. The CDR3 loop spans 14 amino acids.

This receptor was taken from a woman aged 50 to 60 with Graves' hyperthyroidism. Source material: blood. The chain joins TRBV12-3 or TRBV12-4 to TRBJ2-3; D unclear. The CDR3 DNA follows: TGTGCCAGCAGTTTAAAGACAAACACAGATACGCAGTATTTT. It translates to CASSLKTNTDTQYF.